This T cell receptor beta chain was sequenced during a study of blood T cell repertoires in COVID-19. Study information: Collection of acute and convalescent COVID-19 samples took place in the United States, Italy and Spain. The analysed material was cDNA or gDNA that came from T cells, B-cell-depleted T cells, or PBMCs.

Generated by immunoSEQ multiplex PCR, the TCRdb table keeps only in-frame clones and is missing some. The data contain some 250,000 clones, more than 75% of them singletons. The sample consisted of peripheral blood. The source of this sequence is a woman aged 25-40 years who had recovered from COVID-19.

CDR3: CASSGASQYF. DNA for the CDR3: TGTGCCAGCAGCGGGGCCTCGCAGTATTTT. The rearrangement links TRBV7-9 to TRBJ2-3, with a tentative D call TRBD1 (5 bases). CDR1 and CDR2 (germline): SEHNR, FQNEAQ (reference sequence). V lost 5 bases, J lost 10 bases, and 7 bases lay in between. CDR3 length equals 10 residues.